This TCR beta chain was sequenced in a study of T cells in Graves' hyperthyroidism and ophthalmopathy. Study-wide results and limits: In simple terms, a model built on 13 V-J features told ophthalmopathy apart from stable hyperthyroidism.

Authors of the study amplified TCR beta CDR3 regions from RNA transcripts. TCR CDR3 underwent first-round RT-PCR with the HTBI primer set. TCRdb fed the multiplex PCR reads into MiXCR, producing one record per CDR3 protein. This sample has 300,000 to 350,000 distinct CDR3 sequences, with approximately 15% found just once. V dropped 1 base and J dropped 6 bases, with 9 bases sitting between them. The CDR3 length is 13 residues. Germline V gene data show CDR1 as SGHDN and CDR2 as FVKESK. This clonotype was seen ten or more times. What it recognizes is unknown. Graves' hyperthyroidism showing no ophthalmopathy progression within 18 months was considered stable. Isolation of PBMCs was performed on about 10 ml fresh peripheral blood.

The clonotype comes from a woman aged 25 to 39 with Graves' hyperthyroidism. Sequenced material: blood. This chain uses TRBV14 with TRBJ2-5, with a weak D call TRBD2 (5 bases). CDR3 sequence: CASSQGRSQTQYF. The CDR3 DNA reads as TGTGCCAGCAGCCAAGGGAGGTCGCAGACCCAGTACTTC.